This is a list of T cell receptor beta chains from one sample in a study of neoadjuvant anti-PD-1 for oral cavity cancer. Sequencing was performed with immunoSEQ multiplex PCR; in TCRdb, only in-frame clones are kept and a portion is missing. The profile shows about 42,000 clones, about three quarters of them singletons. The source material was PBMCs, sampled after nivolumab (anti-PD-1) treatment. All receptors come from a person aged 35-79 years with oral cavity squamous cell carcinoma. Each CDR3 is given without its conserved first and last residue. The D gene is left open where the match is weak. Size is omitted from some rows. Given values are once, few, many or a class for expanded clones.

CDR3 | V | size | length | D
ASSATITDTQY | TRBV10-1 | - | 11 | -
ASSWGGNTGGEQY | TRBV6-5 | - | 13 | TRBD1
ASSSGTGAYGYT | TRBV5-4 | - | 12 | TRBD1
AISEGGQGSEKLF | TRBV10-3 | - | 13 | TRBD1
ASRRTGTGGTQY | TRBV5-6 | - | 12 | -
ASSAGTGFEQY | TRBV6-1 | - | 11 | TRBD1
ASSSGRTSGNTIY | TRBV5-4 | - | 13 | -
SVEEIGGVEF | TRBV29-1 | - | 10 | -
ASSQVEGMNTEAF | TRBV4-2 | - | 13 | -
ASSLGQAQGDEQY | TRBV5-5 | once | 13 | TRBD1
ASSSGLIYEQY | TRBV7-9 | - | 11 | -
ASSITQVGEQF | TRBV18 | - | 11 | -
ASSEVVAPSGGNGADTQY | TRBV6-1 | - | 18 | TRBD2
ASSSGPSETQY | TRBV11-3 | - | 11 | -
ASKDYPNTGELF | TRBV19 | - | 12 | -
ASSESGGMEAF | TRBV6-1 | - | 11 | TRBD1
ASSFGDLSNQPQH | TRBV6-6 | once | 13 | -
ASKEGRWVNTEAF | TRBV27 | - | 13 | -
ASSHTTTNEKLF | TRBV6-1 | - | 12 | -
ASSGRTVNTEAF | TRBV19 | - | 12 | -
ASGLVQGAGFSYNEQF | TRBV12-5 | - | 16 | -
ASSPGLRGTDTQY | TRBV7-8 | - | 13 | -
ASSEALRTGAVEQY | TRBV2 | - | 14 | TRBD1
SVAHFTGDNQPQH | TRBV29-1 | - | 13 | TRBD1
ASSISSYGYT | TRBV19 | few | 10 | -
ASSEERTGNTIY | TRBV25-1 | - | 12 | -
SVLAARAAF | TRBV29-1 | - | 9 | -
ASADRGYTEAF | TRBV11-3 | once | 11 | TRBD1
ASSVTQENSPLH | TRBV9 | - | 12 | -
ASSLSGGGRGQPQH | TRBV27 | - | 14 | -
ASSFAKTQY | TRBV5-8 | - | 9 | -
ASSLETGRDYGYT | TRBV28 | - | 13 | TRBD1
ASSLAKIQGAANTEAF | TRBV7-2 | - | 16 | TRBD1
ASSEGASGGINEQF | TRBV6-1 | - | 14 | TRBD2
ASSQQGLTNYGYT | TRBV7-9 | - | 13 | -
ASSQGGRGETQY | TRBV5-4 | - | 12 | TRBD1
ASRRTGNYEQY | TRBV27 | - | 11 | TRBD1
ASSGGQRVNYGYT | TRBV2 | few | 13 | TRBD1
ASSKRVAGSGGYPNYGYT | TRBV9 | - | 18 | -
ASSLAGTGGYNEQF | TRBV5-1 | once | 14 | TRBD1
ASSLSKLGQLNTGELF | TRBV7-7 | - | 16 | TRBD1
AWSGTSGFYEQY | TRBV30 | - | 12 | TRBD2